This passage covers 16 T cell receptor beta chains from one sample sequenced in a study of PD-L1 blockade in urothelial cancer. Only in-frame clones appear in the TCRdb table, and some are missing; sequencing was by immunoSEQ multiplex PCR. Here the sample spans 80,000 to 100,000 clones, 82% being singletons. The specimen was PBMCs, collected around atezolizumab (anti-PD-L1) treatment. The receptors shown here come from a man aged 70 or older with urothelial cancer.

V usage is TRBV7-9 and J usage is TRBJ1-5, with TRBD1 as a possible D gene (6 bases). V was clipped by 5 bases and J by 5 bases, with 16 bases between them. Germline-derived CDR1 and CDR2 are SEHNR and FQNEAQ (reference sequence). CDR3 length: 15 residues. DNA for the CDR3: TGTGCCAGCAGCCTGGGGGGGGCCTCAGATCAGCCCCAGCATTTT. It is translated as CASSLGGASDQPQHF.

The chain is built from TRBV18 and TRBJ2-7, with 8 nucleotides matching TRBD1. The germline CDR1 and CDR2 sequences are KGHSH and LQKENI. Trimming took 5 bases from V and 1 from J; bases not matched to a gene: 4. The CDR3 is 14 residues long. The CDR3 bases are TGTGCCAGCTCAGGCGGGACAGGATCCTACGAGCAGTACTTC. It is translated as CASSGGTGSYEQYF.

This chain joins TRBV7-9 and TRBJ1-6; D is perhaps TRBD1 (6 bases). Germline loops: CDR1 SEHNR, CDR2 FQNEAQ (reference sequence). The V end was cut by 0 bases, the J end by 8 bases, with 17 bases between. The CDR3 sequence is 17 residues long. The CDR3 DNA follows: TGTGCCAGCAGCTTAGCGCCGGGGGGGCGTCTCGATTCACCCCTCCACTTT. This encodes CASSLAPGGRLDSPLHF.

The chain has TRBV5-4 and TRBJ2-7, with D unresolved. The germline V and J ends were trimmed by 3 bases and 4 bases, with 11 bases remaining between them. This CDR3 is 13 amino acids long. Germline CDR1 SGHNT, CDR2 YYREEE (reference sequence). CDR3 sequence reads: CASSYDPVYEQYF. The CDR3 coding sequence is TGTGCCAGCAGCTATGATCCAGTATACGAGCAGTACTTC.

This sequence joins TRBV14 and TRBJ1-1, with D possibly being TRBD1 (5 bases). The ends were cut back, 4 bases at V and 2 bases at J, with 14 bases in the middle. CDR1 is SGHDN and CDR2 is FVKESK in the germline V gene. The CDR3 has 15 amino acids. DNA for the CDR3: TGTGCCAGCAGCCGTTCCAGGGCGCTAAACACTGAAGCTTTCTTT. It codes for CASSRSRALNTEAFF.

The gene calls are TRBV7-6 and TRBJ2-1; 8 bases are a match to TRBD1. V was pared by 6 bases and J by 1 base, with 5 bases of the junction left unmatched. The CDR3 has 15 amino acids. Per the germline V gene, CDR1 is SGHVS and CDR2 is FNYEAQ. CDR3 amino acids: CASSPGQVSYNEQFF. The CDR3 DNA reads TGTGCCAGCAGTCCGGGACAGGTATCCTACAATGAGCAGTTCTTC.

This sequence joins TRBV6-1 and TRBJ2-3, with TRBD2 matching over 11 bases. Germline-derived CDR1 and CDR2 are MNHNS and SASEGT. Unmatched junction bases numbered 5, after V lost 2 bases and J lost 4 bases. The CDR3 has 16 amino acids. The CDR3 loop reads CASSEFIAGGADTQYF. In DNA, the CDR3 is TGTGCCAGCAGTGAATTTATAGCGGGGGGGGCAGATACGCAGTATTTT.

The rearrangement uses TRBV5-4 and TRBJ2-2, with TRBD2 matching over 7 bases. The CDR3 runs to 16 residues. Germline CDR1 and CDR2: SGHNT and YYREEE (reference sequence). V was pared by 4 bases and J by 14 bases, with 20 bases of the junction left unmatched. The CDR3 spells CASSPGTQRGGGSLFF. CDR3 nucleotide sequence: TGTGCCAGCAGCCCCGGTACCCAGCGGGGCGGCGGGAGTCTGTTTTTT.

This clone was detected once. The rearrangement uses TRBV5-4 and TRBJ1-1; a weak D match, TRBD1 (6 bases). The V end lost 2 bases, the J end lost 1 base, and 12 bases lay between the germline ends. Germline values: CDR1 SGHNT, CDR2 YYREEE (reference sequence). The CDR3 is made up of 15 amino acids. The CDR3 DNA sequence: TGTGCCAGCAGCTTACCTACAGGGCCGAACACTGAAGCTTTCTTT. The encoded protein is CASSLPTGPNTEAFF.

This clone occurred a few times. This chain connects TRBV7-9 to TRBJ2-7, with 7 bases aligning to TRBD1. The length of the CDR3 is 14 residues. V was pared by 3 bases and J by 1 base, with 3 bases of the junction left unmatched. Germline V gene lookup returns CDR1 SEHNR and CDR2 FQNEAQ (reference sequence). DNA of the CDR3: TGTGCCAGCAGCTTGGGGACAGCTTCCTACGAGCAGTACTTC. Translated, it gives CASSLGTASYEQYF. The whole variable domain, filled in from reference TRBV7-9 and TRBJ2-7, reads DTGVSQNPRHKITKRGQNVTFRCDPISEHNRLYWYRQTLGQGPEFLTYFQNEAQLEKSRLLSDRFSAERPKGSFSTLEIQRTEQGDSAMYLCASSLGTASYEQYFGPGTRLTVT.

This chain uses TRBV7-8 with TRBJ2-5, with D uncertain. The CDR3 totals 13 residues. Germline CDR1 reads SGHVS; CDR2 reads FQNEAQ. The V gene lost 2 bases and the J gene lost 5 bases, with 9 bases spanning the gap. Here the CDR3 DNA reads TGTGCCAGCAGCTTAATTGGGCGCGAGACCCAGTACTTC. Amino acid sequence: CASSLIGRETQYF.

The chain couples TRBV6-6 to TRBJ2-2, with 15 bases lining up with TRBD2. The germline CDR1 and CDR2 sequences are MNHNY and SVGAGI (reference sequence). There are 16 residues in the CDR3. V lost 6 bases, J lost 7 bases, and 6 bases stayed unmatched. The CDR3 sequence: CASSRGLAGGIGELFF. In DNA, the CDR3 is TGTGCCAGCAGCCGAGGACTAGCGGGAGGGATCGGGGAGCTGTTTTTT.

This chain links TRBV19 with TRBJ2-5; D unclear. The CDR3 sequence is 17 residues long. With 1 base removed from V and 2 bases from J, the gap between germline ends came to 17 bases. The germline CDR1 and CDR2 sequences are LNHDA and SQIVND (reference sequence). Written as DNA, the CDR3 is TGTGCCAGTAGTATAGTTGTCGGCAGGCCTCTACAAGAGACCCAGTACTTC. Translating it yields CASSIVVGRPLQETQYF.

The CDR3 protein is CASSLSGGVYNEQFF. The CDR3 coding sequence is TGTGCCAGCAGCTTAAGCGGGGGGGTCTACAATGAGCAGTTCTTC. The chain links TRBV11-2 to TRBJ2-1; 10 nucleotides align to TRBD2. Per the germline V gene, CDR1 is SGHAT and CDR2 is FQNNGV. There are 15 residues in the CDR3. Trimming took 2 bases from V and 3 from J; bases not matched to a gene: 1. The complete variable domain, with remaining parts taken from reference TRBV11-2 and TRBJ2-1, reads EAGVAQSPRYKIIEKRQSVAFWCNPISGHATLYWYQQILGQGPKLLIQFQNNGVVDDSQLPKDRFSAERLKGVDSTLKIQPAKLEDSAVYLCASSLSGGVYNEQFFGPGTRLTVL.

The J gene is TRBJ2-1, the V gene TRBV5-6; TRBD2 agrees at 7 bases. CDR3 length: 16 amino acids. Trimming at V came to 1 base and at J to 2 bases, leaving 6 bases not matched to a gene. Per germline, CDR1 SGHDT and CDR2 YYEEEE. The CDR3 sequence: CASSLMASGPYNEQFF. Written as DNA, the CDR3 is TGTGCCAGCAGCTTGATGGCTAGCGGACCCTACAATGAGCAGTTCTTC. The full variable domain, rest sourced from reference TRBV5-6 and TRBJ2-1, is DAGVTQSPTHLIKTRGQQVTLRCSPKSGHDTVSWYQQALGQGPQFIFQYYEEEERQRGNFPDRFSGHQFPNYSSELNVNALLLGDSALYLCASSLMASGPYNEQFFGPGTRLTVL.

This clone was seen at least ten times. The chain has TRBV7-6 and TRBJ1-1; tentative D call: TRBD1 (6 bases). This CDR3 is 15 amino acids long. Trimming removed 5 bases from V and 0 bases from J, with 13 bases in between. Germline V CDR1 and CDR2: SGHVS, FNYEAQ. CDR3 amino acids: CASSTYRDLNTEAFF. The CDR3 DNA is TGTGCCAGCAGCACCTACAGGGATTTGAACACTGAAGCTTTCTTT. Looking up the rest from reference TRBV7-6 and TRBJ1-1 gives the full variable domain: GAGVSQSPRYKVTKRGQDVALRCDPISGHVSLYWYRQALGQGPEFLTYFNYEAQQDKSGLPNDRFSAERPEGSISTLTIQRTEQRDSAMYRCASSTYRDLNTEAFFGQGTRLTVV.